These T cell receptor beta chains were read from a single sample in a study of beta chain features in type 1 diabetes. The table came from immunoSEQ multiplex PCR; TCRdb's copy has only in-frame clones and leaves some out. The sample yields about 660,000 clones, over 12% seen once. The source material was naive CD4+ T cells from blood. The receptor set was obtained from a man younger than 35 with type 1 diabetes. The CDR3 runs from the conserved cysteine through the conserved F or W. Each record gives: D gene, V gene, clone size, J gene, CDR3 protein, CDR3 DNA. The D gene is left open where the match is weak. The size field is filled for only some rows; it gives once, few, many or a size class.

d_gene: TRBD1
v_gene: TRBV30
abundance: NA
j_gene: TRBJ1-5
CDR3aa: CAWSGTGGMGNNQPQHF
CDR3nt: TGTGCCTGGAGTGGAACAGGGGGCATGGGTAACAATCAGCCCCAGCATTTT

d_gene: NA
v_gene: TRBV18
abundance: few
j_gene: TRBJ1-1
CDR3aa: CASSPPYSRTTEAFF
CDR3nt: TGTGCCAGCTCACCACCGTACTCCAGGACCACTGAAGCTTTCTTT

d_gene: TRBD1
v_gene: TRBV29-1
abundance: NA
j_gene: TRBJ1-1
CDR3aa: CSGWDRGMNTEAFF
CDR3nt: TGCAGCGGTTGGGACAGGGGGATGAACACTGAAGCTTTCTTT

d_gene: NA
v_gene: TRBV7-9
abundance: few
j_gene: TRBJ2-3
CDR3aa: CASSSAPGESSTDTQYF
CDR3nt: TGTGCCAGCAGCTCAGCCCCAGGGGAGTCTAGCACAGATACGCAGTATTTT

d_gene: NA
v_gene: TRBV27
abundance: NA
j_gene: TRBJ2-1
CDR3aa: CASSSQNEQFF
CDR3nt: TGTGCCAGCAGTTCTCAGAATGAGCAGTTCTTC

d_gene: NA
v_gene: TRBV19
abundance: few
j_gene: TRBJ2-2
CDR3aa: CASSIAAVAGELFF
CDR3nt: TGTGCCAGTAGTATTGCCGCGGTGGCCGGGGAGCTGTTTTTT

d_gene: TRBD2
v_gene: TRBV5-6
abundance: NA
j_gene: TRBJ2-5
CDR3aa: CASSPTSGGLQETQYF
CDR3nt: TGTGCCAGCAGCCCTACTAGCGGGGGCCTACAAGAGACCCAGTACTTC

d_gene: NA
v_gene: TRBV28
abundance: few
j_gene: TRBJ2-3
CDR3aa: CASSVSTDTQYF
CDR3nt: TGTGCCAGCAGTGTTTCCACAGATACGCAGTATTTT

d_gene: NA
v_gene: TRBV18
abundance: NA
j_gene: TRBJ2-1
CDR3aa: CASSPPSNEQFF
CDR3nt: TGTGCCAGCTCACCTCCGAGCAATGAGCAGTTCTTC

d_gene: NA
v_gene: TRBV25-1
abundance: few
j_gene: TRBJ1-5
CDR3aa: CASSRDVNQPQHF
CDR3nt: TGTGCCAGCAGCCGGGACGTAAATCAGCCCCAGCATTTT

d_gene: TRBD1
v_gene: TRBV29-1
abundance: NA
j_gene: TRBJ1-5
CDR3aa: CSVKTGANQPQHF
CDR3nt: TGCAGCGTCAAGACAGGGGCCAATCAGCCCCAGCATTTT

d_gene: NA
v_gene: TRBV6-1
abundance: few
j_gene: TRBJ2-7
CDR3aa: CASSLTGNYEQYF
CDR3nt: TGTGCCTCCTCGTTGACGGGGAACTACGAGCAGTACTTC

d_gene: NA
v_gene: TRBV9
abundance: NA
j_gene: TRBJ2-5
CDR3aa: CASSVGGRKETQYF
CDR3nt: TGTGCCAGCAGCGTAGGGGGACGTAAAGAGACCCAGTACTTC

d_gene: NA
v_gene: TRBV7-2
abundance: NA
j_gene: TRBJ2-6
CDR3aa: CASSLDGAGANVLTF
CDR3nt: TGTGCCAGCAGCTTAGACGGTGCTGGGGCCAACGTCCTGACTTTC

d_gene: NA
v_gene: TRBV4-1
abundance: few
j_gene: TRBJ2-1
CDR3aa: CASTRSRDPYNEQFF
CDR3nt: TGCGCCAGCACCCGCTCCAGGGACCCCTACAATGAGCAGTTCTTC

d_gene: NA
v_gene: TRBV7-2
abundance: few
j_gene: TRBJ2-5
CDR3aa: CASSFTGTPSETQYF
CDR3nt: TGTGCCAGCAGCTTCACCGGGACACCTTCCGAGACCCAGTACTTC

d_gene: NA
v_gene: TRBV25-1
abundance: NA
j_gene: TRBJ1-2
CDR3aa: CASSRHGGRYTF
CDR3nt: TGTGCCAGCAGTCGACACGGGGGTCGCTACACCTTC

d_gene: NA
v_gene: TRBV5-6
abundance: NA
j_gene: TRBJ2-7
CDR3aa: CASSFDYEQYF
CDR3nt: TGTGCCAGCAGCTTCGATTACGAGCAGTACTTC

d_gene: NA
v_gene: TRBV7-9
abundance: NA
j_gene: TRBJ1-3
CDR3aa: CASSLASGNTIYF
CDR3nt: TGTGCCAGCAGCTTAGCGTCGGGAAACACCATATATTTT

d_gene: NA
v_gene: TRBV29-1
abundance: few
j_gene: TRBJ1-1
CDR3aa: CSVDTGGNTEAFF
CDR3nt: TGCAGCGTTGATACAGGCGGAAACACTGAAGCTTTCTTT

d_gene: TRBD1
v_gene: TRBV9
abundance: NA
j_gene: TRBJ2-1
CDR3aa: CASNRGQAYNEQFF
CDR3nt: TGTGCCAGCAACCGGGGACAGGCATACAATGAGCAGTTCTTC

d_gene: NA
v_gene: TRBV29-1
abundance: few
j_gene: TRBJ2-3
CDR3aa: CSASGTAHDTQYF
CDR3nt: TGCAGCGCCTCCGGGACTGCTCATGATACGCAGTATTTT

d_gene: NA
v_gene: TRBV5-1
abundance: few
j_gene: TRBJ2-5
CDR3aa: CASSSRVGEETQYF
CDR3nt: TGCGCCAGCAGCTCCCGGGTAGGGGAGGAGACCCAGTACTTC

d_gene: NA
v_gene: TRBV7-9
abundance: NA
j_gene: TRBJ2-1
CDR3aa: CASSLPVDYNEQFF
CDR3nt: TGTGCCAGCAGCTTACCCGTGGATTACAATGAGCAGTTCTTC

d_gene: NA
v_gene: TRBV5-1
abundance: few
j_gene: TRBJ1-2
CDR3aa: CASSPQNPNYGYTF
CDR3nt: TGCGCCAGCAGCCCACAGAACCCTAACTATGGCTACACCTTC

d_gene: TRBD2
v_gene: TRBV7-9
abundance: NA
j_gene: TRBJ2-1
CDR3aa: CASSLGTRTGVPNEQFF
CDR3nt: TGTGCCAGCAGCTTAGGGACTAGGACGGGAGTCCCGAATGAGCAGTTCTTC

d_gene: NA
v_gene: TRBV7-2
abundance: NA
j_gene: TRBJ2-1
CDR3aa: CASSPEGRTYNEQFF
CDR3nt: TGTGCCAGCAGCCCTGAGGGGCGCACATACAATGAGCAGTTCTTC

d_gene: NA
v_gene: TRBV9
abundance: NA
j_gene: TRBJ1-5
CDR3aa: CASSVGWGNQPQHF
CDR3nt: TGTGCCAGCAGCGTAGGGTGGGGCAATCAGCCCCAGCATTTT

d_gene: NA
v_gene: TRBV6-4
abundance: NA
j_gene: TRBJ2-1
CDR3aa: CASSVTGASEQFF
CDR3nt: TGTGCCAGCAGTGTAACGGGGGCCAGTGAGCAGTTCTTC

d_gene: NA
v_gene: TRBV4-3
abundance: few
j_gene: TRBJ1-1
CDR3aa: CASSQGSHTEAFF
CDR3nt: TGCGCCAGCAGCCAAGGGAGCCACACTGAAGCTTTCTTT

d_gene: NA
v_gene: TRBV7-2
abundance: NA
j_gene: TRBJ1-5
CDR3aa: CASSYPLGPQHF
CDR3nt: TGTGCCAGCAGCTACCCCCTTGGGCCCCAGCATTTT

d_gene: NA
v_gene: TRBV6-4
abundance: few
j_gene: TRBJ2-1
CDR3aa: CASSRTGSSSYNEQFF
CDR3nt: TGTGCCAGCAGTCGTACAGGCTCCAGCTCCTACAATGAGCAGTTCTTC

d_gene: NA
v_gene: TRBV5-4
abundance: NA
j_gene: TRBJ2-3
CDR3aa: CASSPPSGTDTQYF
CDR3nt: TGTGCCAGCAGCCCACCGTCGGGGACAGATACGCAGTATTTT

d_gene: NA
v_gene: TRBV29-1
abundance: NA
j_gene: TRBJ2-3
CDR3aa: CSVDRAGRDTQYF
CDR3nt: TGCAGCGTTGACCGGGCAGGGCGAGATACGCAGTATTTT

d_gene: NA
v_gene: TRBV6-6
abundance: NA
j_gene: TRBJ1-1
CDR3aa: CASSMDGNSEAFF
CDR3nt: TGTGCCAGCAGTATGGACGGGAACAGTGAAGCTTTCTTT

d_gene: NA
v_gene: TRBV13
abundance: few
j_gene: TRBJ2-1
CDR3aa: CASSLGDRAYNEQFF
CDR3nt: TGTGCCAGCAGCTTAGGGGACAGAGCCTACAATGAGCAGTTCTTC

d_gene: NA
v_gene: TRBV2
abundance: few
j_gene: TRBJ1-2
CDR3aa: CASSEGGHRSGYTF
CDR3nt: TGTGCCAGCAGTGAAGGAGGACACCGGAGTGGCTACACCTTC

d_gene: TRBD1
v_gene: TRBV6-6
abundance: NA
j_gene: TRBJ2-7
CDR3aa: CASSSGTGEPYF
CDR3nt: TGTGCCAGCAGTTCCGGGACAGGGGAACCGTACTTC

d_gene: TRBD1
v_gene: TRBV7-2
abundance: few
j_gene: TRBJ2-6
CDR3aa: CASSHGGTGSSGANVLTF
CDR3nt: TGTGCCAGCAGCCATGGCGGGACAGGAAGCTCTGGGGCCAACGTCCTGACTTTC

d_gene: TRBD1
v_gene: TRBV5-4
abundance: NA
j_gene: TRBJ1-1
CDR3aa: CASSPGGTVNTEAFF
CDR3nt: TGTGCCAGCAGCCCTGGGGGGACAGTGAACACTGAAGCTTTCTTT

d_gene: NA
v_gene: TRBV28
abundance: few
j_gene: TRBJ2-5
CDR3aa: CASTGTFQETQYF
CDR3nt: TGTGCCAGCACCGGGACGTTCCAAGAGACCCAGTACTTC

d_gene: NA
v_gene: TRBV6-5
abundance: NA
j_gene: TRBJ2-7
CDR3aa: CASTDPGSGVYEQYF
CDR3nt: TGTGCCAGCACCGATCCGGGCAGTGGGGTATACGAGCAGTACTTC

d_gene: NA
v_gene: TRBV5-1
abundance: NA
j_gene: TRBJ2-2
CDR3aa: CASSSTGNTGELFF
CDR3nt: TGCGCCAGCAGTTCGACCGGAAACACCGGGGAGCTGTTTTTT

d_gene: TRBD1
v_gene: TRBV30
abundance: NA
j_gene: TRBJ2-5
CDR3aa: CAWSSQPPGTGGGETQYF
CDR3nt: TGTGCCTGGAGTTCCCAACCTCCCGGGACAGGGGGCGGGGAGACCCAGTACTTC

d_gene: NA
v_gene: TRBV14
abundance: NA
j_gene: TRBJ2-7
CDR3aa: CASSQVKGRAYEQYF
CDR3nt: TGTGCCAGCAGCCAAGTAAAGGGCAGGGCCTACGAGCAGTACTTC

d_gene: TRBD2
v_gene: TRBV4-1
abundance: few
j_gene: TRBJ2-7
CDR3aa: CASSRTSGGPIEQYF
CDR3nt: TGCGCCAGCAGCCGAACTAGCGGGGGGCCCATCGAGCAGTACTTC

d_gene: NA
v_gene: TRBV19
abundance: few
j_gene: TRBJ2-2
CDR3aa: CASSIKPNTGELFF
CDR3nt: TGTGCCAGTAGTATCAAACCGAACACCGGGGAGCTGTTTTTT

d_gene: NA
v_gene: TRBV9
abundance: few
j_gene: TRBJ2-1
CDR3aa: CASSVVGSGEQFF
CDR3nt: TGTGCCAGCAGCGTAGTTGGGAGTGGAGAGCAGTTCTTC

d_gene: NA
v_gene: TRBV6-1
abundance: NA
j_gene: TRBJ1-1
CDR3aa: CASSERSNTEAFF
CDR3nt: TGTGCCAGCAGTGAGAGATCGAACACTGAAGCTTTCTTT

d_gene: NA
v_gene: TRBV6-5
abundance: NA
j_gene: TRBJ2-7
CDR3aa: CASALSVRSYEQYF
CDR3nt: TGTGCCAGCGCCCTTTCGGTGCGCTCCTACGAGCAGTACTTC

d_gene: NA
v_gene: TRBV5-4
abundance: NA
j_gene: TRBJ2-2
CDR3aa: CASSFSNPGELFF
CDR3nt: TGTGCCAGCAGCTTTTCTAACCCCGGGGAGCTGTTTTTT

d_gene: NA
v_gene: TRBV19
abundance: few
j_gene: TRBJ1-1
CDR3aa: CASSQPRRNTEAFF
CDR3nt: TGTGCCAGTTCCCAACCGCGCAGAAACACTGAAGCTTTCTTT

d_gene: NA
v_gene: TRBV4-2
abundance: few
j_gene: TRBJ1-1
CDR3aa: CASSQDDTEAFF
CDR3nt: TGTGCCAGCAGCCAGGACGACACTGAAGCTTTCTTT

d_gene: TRBD1
v_gene: TRBV14
abundance: few
j_gene: TRBJ2-4
CDR3aa: CASSQGQGNIQYF
CDR3nt: TGTGCCAGCAGCCAAGGACAGGGAAACATTCAGTACTTC

d_gene: NA
v_gene: TRBV2
abundance: NA
j_gene: TRBJ1-2
CDR3aa: CASSEGAAGYTF
CDR3nt: TGTGCCAGCAGTGAAGGGGCGGCAGGCTACACCTTC

d_gene: TRBD1
v_gene: TRBV6-5
abundance: NA
j_gene: TRBJ1-1
CDR3aa: CASSYQTGGATEAFF
CDR3nt: TGTGCCAGCAGCTACCAGACAGGGGGCGCGACTGAAGCTTTCTTT

d_gene: TRBD1
v_gene: TRBV29-1
abundance: few
j_gene: TRBJ1-5
CDR3aa: CSVGDRGPNQPQHF
CDR3nt: TGCAGCGTAGGGGACAGGGGACCTAATCAGCCCCAGCATTTT